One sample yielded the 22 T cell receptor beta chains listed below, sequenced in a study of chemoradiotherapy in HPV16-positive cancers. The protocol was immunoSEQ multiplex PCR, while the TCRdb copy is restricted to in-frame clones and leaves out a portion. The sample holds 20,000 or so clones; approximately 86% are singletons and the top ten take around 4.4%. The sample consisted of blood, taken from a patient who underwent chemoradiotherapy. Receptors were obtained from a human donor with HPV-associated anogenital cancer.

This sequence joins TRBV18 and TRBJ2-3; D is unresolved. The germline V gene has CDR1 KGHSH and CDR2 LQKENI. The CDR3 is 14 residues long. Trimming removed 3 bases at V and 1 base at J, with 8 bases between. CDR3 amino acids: CASSPKSGTDTQYF. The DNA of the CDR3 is TGTGCCAGCTCACCCAAGAGTGGCACAGATACGCAGTATTTT. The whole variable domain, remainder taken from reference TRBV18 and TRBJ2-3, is NAGVMQNPRHLVRRRGQEARLRCSPMKGHSHVYWYRQLPEEGLKFMVYLQKENIIDESGMPKERFSAEFPKEGPSILRIQQVVRGDSAAYFCASSPKSGTDTQYFGPGTRLTVL.

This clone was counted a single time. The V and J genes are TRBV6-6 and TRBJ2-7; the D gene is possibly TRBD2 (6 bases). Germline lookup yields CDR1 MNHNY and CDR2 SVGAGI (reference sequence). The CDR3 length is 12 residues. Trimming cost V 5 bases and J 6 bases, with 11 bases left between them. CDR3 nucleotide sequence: TGTGCCAGCAGTCCTCCCGGGGGCGAGCAGTACTTC. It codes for CASSPPGGEQYF.

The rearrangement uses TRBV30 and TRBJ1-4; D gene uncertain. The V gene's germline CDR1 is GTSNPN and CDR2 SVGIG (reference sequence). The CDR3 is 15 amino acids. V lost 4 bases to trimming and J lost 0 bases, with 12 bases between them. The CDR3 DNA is TGTGCCTGGACCTCCTTTGGGACAACTAATGAAAAACTGTTTTTT. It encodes CAWTSFGTTNEKLFF.

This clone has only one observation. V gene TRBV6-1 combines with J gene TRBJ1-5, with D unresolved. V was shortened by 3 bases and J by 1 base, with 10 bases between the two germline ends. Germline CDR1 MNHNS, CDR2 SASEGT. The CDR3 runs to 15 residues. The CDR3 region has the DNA TGTGCCAGCAGTGAGGGTTACTTGAGCAATCAGCCCCAGCATTTT. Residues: CASSEGYLSNQPQHF.

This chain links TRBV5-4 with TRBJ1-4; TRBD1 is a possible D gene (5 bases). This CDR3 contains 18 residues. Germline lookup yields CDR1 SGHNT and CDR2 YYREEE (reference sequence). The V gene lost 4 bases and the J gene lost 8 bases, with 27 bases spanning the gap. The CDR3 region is CASSRDIPGPASKEKLFF. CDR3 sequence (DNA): TGTGCCAGCAGCCGCGACATCCCAGGGCCGGCTTCGAAAGAAAAACTGTTTTTT.

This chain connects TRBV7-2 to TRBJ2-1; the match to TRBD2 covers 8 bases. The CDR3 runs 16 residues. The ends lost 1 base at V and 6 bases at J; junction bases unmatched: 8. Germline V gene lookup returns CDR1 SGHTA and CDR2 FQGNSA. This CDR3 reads CASSLGGTRVGNEQFF. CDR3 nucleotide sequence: TGTGCCAGCAGCTTAGGAGGGACTAGAGTGGGCAATGAGCAGTTCTTC.

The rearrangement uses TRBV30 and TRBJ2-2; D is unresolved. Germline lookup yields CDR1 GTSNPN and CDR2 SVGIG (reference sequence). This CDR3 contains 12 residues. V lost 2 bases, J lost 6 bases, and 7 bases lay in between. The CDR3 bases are TGTGCCTGGAGTTTGGGCCCCGGGGAGCTGTTTTTT. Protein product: CAWSLGPGELFF.

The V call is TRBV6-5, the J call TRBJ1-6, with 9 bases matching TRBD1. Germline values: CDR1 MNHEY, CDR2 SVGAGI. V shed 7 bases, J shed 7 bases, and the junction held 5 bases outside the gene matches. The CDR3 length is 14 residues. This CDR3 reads CASTRGTGNSPLHF. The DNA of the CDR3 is TGTGCCAGCACCAGGGGGACAGGGAATTCACCCCTCCACTTT.

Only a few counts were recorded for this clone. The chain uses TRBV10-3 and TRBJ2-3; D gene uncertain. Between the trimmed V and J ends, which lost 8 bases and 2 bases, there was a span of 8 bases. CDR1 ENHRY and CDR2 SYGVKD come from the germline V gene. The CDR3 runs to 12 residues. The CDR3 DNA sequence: TGTGCCATCTCCCGAGCCACAGATACGCAGTATTTT. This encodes CAISRATDTQYF.

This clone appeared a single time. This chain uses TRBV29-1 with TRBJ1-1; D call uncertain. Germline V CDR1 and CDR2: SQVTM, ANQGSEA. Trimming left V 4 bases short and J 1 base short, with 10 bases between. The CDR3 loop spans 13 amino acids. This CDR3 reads CSVVLSGNTEAFF. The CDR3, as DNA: TGCAGCGTTGTTTTGTCAGGGAACACTGAAGCTTTCTTT.

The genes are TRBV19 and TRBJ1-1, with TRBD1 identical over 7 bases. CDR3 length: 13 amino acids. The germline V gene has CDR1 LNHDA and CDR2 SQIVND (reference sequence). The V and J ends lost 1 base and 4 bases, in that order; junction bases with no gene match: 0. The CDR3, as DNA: TGTGCCAGTAGTATAGCAGGGGGCACTGAAGCTTTCTTT. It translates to CASSIAGGTEAFF.

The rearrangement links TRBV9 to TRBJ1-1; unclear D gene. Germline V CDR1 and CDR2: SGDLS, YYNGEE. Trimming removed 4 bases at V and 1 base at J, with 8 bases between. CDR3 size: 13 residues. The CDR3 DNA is TGTGCCAGCAGCCCGGAAGGGAACACTGAAGCTTTCTTT. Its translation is CASSPEGNTEAFF.

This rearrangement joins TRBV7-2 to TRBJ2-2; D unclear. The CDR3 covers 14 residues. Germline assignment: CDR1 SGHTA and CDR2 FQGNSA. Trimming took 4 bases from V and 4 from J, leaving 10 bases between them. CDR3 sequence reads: CASSSRAATGELFF. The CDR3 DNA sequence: TGTGCCAGCAGCTCCCGGGCCGCCACCGGGGAGCTGTTTTTT.

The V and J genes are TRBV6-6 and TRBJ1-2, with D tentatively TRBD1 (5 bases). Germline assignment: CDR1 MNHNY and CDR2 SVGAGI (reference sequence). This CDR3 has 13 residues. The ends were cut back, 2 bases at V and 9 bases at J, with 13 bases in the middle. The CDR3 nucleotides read TGTGCCAGCAGTTACGCCAGGGATGAGAGCTACACCTTC. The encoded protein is CASSYARDESYTF.

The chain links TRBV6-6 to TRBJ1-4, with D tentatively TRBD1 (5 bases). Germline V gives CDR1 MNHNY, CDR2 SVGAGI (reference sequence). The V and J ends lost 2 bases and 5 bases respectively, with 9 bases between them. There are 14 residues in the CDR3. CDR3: CASSYGQGNEKLFF. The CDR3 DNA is TGTGCCAGCAGTTACGGTCAGGGAAATGAAAAACTGTTTTTT.

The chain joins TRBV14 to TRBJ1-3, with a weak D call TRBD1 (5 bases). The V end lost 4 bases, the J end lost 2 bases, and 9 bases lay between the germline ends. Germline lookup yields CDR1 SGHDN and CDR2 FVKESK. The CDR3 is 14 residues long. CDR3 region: CASSPLGPGNTIYF. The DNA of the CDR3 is TGTGCCAGCAGCCCCCTGGGGCCTGGAAACACCATATATTTT.

The CDR3 bases are TGTGCCAGCAGCTTAAGGGGGGGGTTCACAGATACGCAGTATTTT. This encodes CASSLRGGFTDTQYF. J is TRBJ2-3 and V is TRBV7-8; possible D gene TRBD2, 7 bases. This CDR3 region has 15 residues. Germline values: CDR1 SGHVS, CDR2 FQNEAQ. The V gene lost 2 bases and the J gene lost 2 bases, with 11 bases spanning the gap.

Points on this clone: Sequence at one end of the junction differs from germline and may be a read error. The CDR3 bases are TGTGCCAGCAGCTTGCCCAATAGACTAGCGGGGGGACACCAGCACTTC. Protein sequence: CASSLPNRLAGGHQHF. The V gene is TRBV5-6, the J gene TRBJ2-7, with 13 bases lining up with TRBD2. CDR1 and CDR2 (germline): SGHDT, YYEEEE. The CDR3 has 16 amino acids.

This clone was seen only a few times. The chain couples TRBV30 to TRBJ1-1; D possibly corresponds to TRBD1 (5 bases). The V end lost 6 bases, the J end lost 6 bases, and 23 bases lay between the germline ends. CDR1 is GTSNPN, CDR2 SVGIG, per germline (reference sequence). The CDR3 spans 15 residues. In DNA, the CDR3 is TGTGCCTGCCAAACACCGACGGGGGACTGGGCTGAAGCTTTCTTT. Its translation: CACQTPTGDWAEAFF.

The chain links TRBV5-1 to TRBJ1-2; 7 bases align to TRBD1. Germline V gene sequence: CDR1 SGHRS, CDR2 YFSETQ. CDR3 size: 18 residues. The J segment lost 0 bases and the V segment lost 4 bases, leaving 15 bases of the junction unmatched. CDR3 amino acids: CASSPSQGGGEANYGYTF. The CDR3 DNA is TGCGCCAGCAGCCCTTCCCAGGGGGGGGGAGAAGCTAACTATGGCTACACCTTC.

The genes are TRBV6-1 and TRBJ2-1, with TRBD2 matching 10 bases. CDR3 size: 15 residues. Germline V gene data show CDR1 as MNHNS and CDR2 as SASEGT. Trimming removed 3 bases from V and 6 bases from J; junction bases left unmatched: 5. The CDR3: CASSEGLARVNEQFF. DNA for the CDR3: TGTGCCAGCAGTGAGGGACTAGCGAGAGTCAATGAGCAGTTCTTC.

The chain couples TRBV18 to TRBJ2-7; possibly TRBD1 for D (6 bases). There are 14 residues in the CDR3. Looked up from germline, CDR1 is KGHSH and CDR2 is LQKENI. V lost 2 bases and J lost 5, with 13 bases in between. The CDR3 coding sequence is TGTGCCAGCTCACCAGACTACAGGGAAGACGAGCAGTACTTC. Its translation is CASSPDYREDEQYF.